Detailed here is one TCR beta chain. Its antigen specificity is not known. No much larger clone is present one base from it, and per-base qualities are unavailable. The sample comes from a study of blood T cell repertoires in COVID-19 (dated by TCRdb to 2018 to 2020). Study-level background: The collaborator samples originated in the United States, Italy and Spain and spanned the acute and convalescent phases of COVID-19. The prospective study material was composed of cDNA or gDNA derived from T cells, B-cell-depleted T cells, or PBMCs. Deeply sampled blood TCRbeta repertoires from subjects exposed to, actively infected with, or recovered from COVID-19 were included in the dataset. The repertoires were released in a freely available public database intended as a resource for research on the immune response to SARS-CoV-2. The samples were drawn from two sources: the first 160 participants of the ongoing ImmuneRACE study, and approximately 1,300 subjects contributed by 6 global collaborators. Sample metadata almost always included a de-identified subject ID, COVID-19 status, age in years and sex. Where available, HLA class I and class II types were taken from metadata supplied by the sample provider and were not determined by assay-based typing.

Paper-wide results and their limitations: The quantity of clinical and demographic metadata differed by source and by participant and was supplied without curation.

TCRbeta CDR3 regions were amplified from genomic DNA by means of the immunoSEQ Assay, a bias-controlled multiplex PCR. Per the source publication's procedure: The number of nucleated cells in each sample was estimated from the amplification of reference gene primers within the assay. Sequence reads were collapsed and filtered to measure the absolute abundance of every unique TCRbeta CDR3 rearrangement. For each sample, productive Simpson clonality was calculated as the square root of Simpson's diversity index across productive rearrangements. TCRdb provides this immuneACCESS table in a form limited to in-frame rearrangements. Some clones are lacking; in checked studies, under half of them reflect an unresolved V gene, and why the rest are absent is not known. D and trimming come from the DNA, and the V and J calls and clone size come from that table. For this sample there are around 250,000 clones; approximately 90% appear just once. The top ten clonotypes cover roughly 4.3% of the sample.

Participants in the prospective study were enrolled through a virtual design, were aged roughly 18 to 100 years, and lived in fewer than 30 United States geographic areas. To assign participants to cohorts, the prospective study relied on clinical history that participants themselves reported in a screening survey and a study questionnaire. Mobile phlebotomists in the prospective study collected whole blood, serum and a nasopharyngeal or oropharyngeal swab from every participant. Prospective study participants could optionally give additional blood draws and questionnaires over an approximately two-month period. Prospective study blood samples were shipped either frozen or at room temperature before DNA extraction. Sequenced: PBMCs or T cells enriched from blood (not recorded which). This clonotype originated in a woman aged 30 to 39 with acute COVID-19.

The DNA sequence reads TGTGCCAGCAGTATTCGACAGGGGCGAGGCTACACCTTC. Translation gives CASSIRQGRGYTF. Here the chain combines TRBV28 and TRBJ1-2; 8 of the junction bases match TRBD1. Relative to germline, V is missing 5 bases and J is missing 8 bases, with 7 bases of the junction outside any gene match. Reading from cysteine to phenylalanine, the CDR3 counts 13 amino acids. The kept DNA is CDR3 alone, 39 bases in frame from the first base. Via the germline V gene, CDR1 is MDHEN and CDR2 SYDVKM.